The source of this TCR beta chain is a study of CD8+ T cells in alopecia areata. Study summary: Patients in the treated group were given tofacitinib by mouth, 5 to 10 mg twice a day. The duration of tofacitinib was 6 to 18 months, with 6 months off drug afterward.

CDR1 is SGHTA and CDR2 is FQGTGA in the germline V gene. The CDR3 totals 14 residues. Trimming took off 3 bases at V and 4 bases at J, with 12 bases between the two ends. In its sample, this clone was seen once. Reverse transcription of extracted RNA yielded cDNA, which provided the sequencing template. Profiled with immunoSEQ multiplex PCR; TCRdb holds only in-frame clones, not every one. The table includes under 250,000 clones, around three fifths detected once. The sample in question was CD4+ T cells sorted from blood, obtained at week 0. This chain links TRBV7-3 with TRBJ1-1; no definite D call. The TCR sequence derives from a human donor with alopecia areata. CDR3 nucleotides: TGTGCCAGCAGCTTTCCGAGGGTAGCCACTGAAGCTTTCTTT. As protein: CASSFPRVATEAFF.